Sequencing of this T cell receptor (beta chain) was carried out in a study of cytotoxic CD8 clonotypes in ibrutinib-treated CLL. The CDR3 has 14 residues. CDR1 and CDR2 from the germline V gene are SGDLS and YYNGEE. The ends were cut back, 3 bases at V and 10 bases at J, with 17 bases in the middle. This clone was counted once. Its antigen is not identified. Overall study results and limits: At progression, clonality fell back toward baseline after rising at ibrutinib response.

The data were produced by immunoSEQ multiplex PCR, yet TCRdb's version contains in-frame clones alone and is incomplete. The profile shows 150,000 to 200,000 clones, roughly 84% of them singletons. This receptor was taken from a human donor with chronic lymphocytic leukemia. The V call is TRBV9, the J call TRBJ1-3, with D possibly TRBD1 on 5 matching bases. The source was PBMCs, collected at disease progression, from a patient treated with ibrutinib. In DNA, the CDR3 is TGTGCCAGCAGCGCCTATACGGGGGATGGTACCATATATTTT. It translates to CASSAYTGDGTIYF.